This TCR beta chain appears in the sequencing data of a study of cytomegalovirus exposure and HLA in healthy donors. Across the study: The 130 or so validation repertoires, a later analysis reported, used the same platform as the 700 or so repertoires from the first cohort.

To note about this clone: Its matching antigen is unknown.

Notes on the study in general: A few chains tied to CMV proved CMV antigen-specific in vitro.

Generated by immunoSEQ multiplex PCR, the TCRdb table keeps only in-frame clones and is missing some. The table lists 110,000 or so clones, roughly 86% of them singletons, with under 5% in the top ten. The CDR3 consists of 15 residues. CDR1 MNHEY and CDR2 SMNVEV come from the germline V gene (reference sequence). J was trimmed by 1 base and V by 5 bases; bases with no gene match: 5. The clonotype comes from a man younger than 35 in good health and CMV-seronegative. Sequenced sample: PBMCs. The chain links TRBV27 to TRBJ1-1; 9 bases map to TRBD1. DNA for the CDR3: TGTGCCAGCAGTCCGGGACAGGGATCGAACACTGAAGCTTTCTTT. Protein: CASSPGQGSNTEAFF.